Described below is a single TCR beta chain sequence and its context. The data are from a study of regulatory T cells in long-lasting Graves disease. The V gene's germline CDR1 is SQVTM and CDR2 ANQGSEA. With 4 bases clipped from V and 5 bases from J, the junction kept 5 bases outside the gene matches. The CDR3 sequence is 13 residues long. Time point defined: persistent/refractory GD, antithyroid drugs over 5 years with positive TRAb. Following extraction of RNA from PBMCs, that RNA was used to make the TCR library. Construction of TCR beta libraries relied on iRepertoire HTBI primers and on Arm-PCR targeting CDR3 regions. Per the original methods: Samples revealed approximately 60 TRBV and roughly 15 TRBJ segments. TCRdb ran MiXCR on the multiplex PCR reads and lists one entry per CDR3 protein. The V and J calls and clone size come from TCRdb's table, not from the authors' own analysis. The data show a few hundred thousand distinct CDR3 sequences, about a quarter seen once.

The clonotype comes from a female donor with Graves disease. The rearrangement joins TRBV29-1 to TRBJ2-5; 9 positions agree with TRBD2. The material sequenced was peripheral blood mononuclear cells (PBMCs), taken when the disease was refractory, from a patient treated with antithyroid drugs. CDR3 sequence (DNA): TGCAGCGTTGGAACTAGCGGGTCTGAGACCCAGTACTTC. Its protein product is CSVGTSGSETQYF. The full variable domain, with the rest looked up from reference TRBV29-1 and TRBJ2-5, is SAVISQKPSRDICQRGTSLTIQCQVDSQVTMMFWYRQQPGQSLTLIATANQGSEATYESGFVIDKFPISRPNLTFSTLTVSNMSPEDSSIYLCSVGTSGSETQYFGPGTRLLVL.